Sequencing of this TCR beta chain was carried out in a study of blood T cell repertoires in COVID-19. This clone came up many times. The CDR3 runs 16 residues. The germline CDR1 and CDR2 sequences are LNHDA and SQIVND (reference sequence). Trimming at V came to 5 bases and at J to 7 bases, leaving 15 bases not matched to a gene. Here immunoSEQ multiplex PCR was the method, and the copy in TCRdb shows in-frame clones only, minus some. Of more than 200,000 clones listed, around 80% were seen once; the top ten hold roughly 4.2%. The receptor's source is a woman between 40 and 55 years old with active or convalescent COVID-19. The chain is built from TRBV19 and TRBJ1-2; 8 bases are a match to TRBD1. The source material was peripheral blood. CDR3 sequence (DNA): TGTGCCAGTAGTCCCGGGACAGGCGAAGAGGTCGGTGGCTACACCTTC. Encoded protein: CASSPGTGEEVGGYTF.